This paragraph covers one TCR beta chain sequence. The V and J ends lost 2 bases and 5 bases, in that order; junction bases with no gene match: 5. The germline gives CDR1 GTSNPN, CDR2 SVGIG (reference sequence). CDR3 size: 14 residues. This sample is part of a study of blood T cell repertoires in COVID-19. Generated by immunoSEQ multiplex PCR, the TCRdb table keeps only in-frame clones and is missing some. The data hold more than 300,000 clones, with 70% to 90% observed a single time. The chain carries TRBV30 and TRBJ1-2; 10 bases are a match to TRBD1. Source material: PBMCs or T cells enriched from blood (not recorded which). This sequence was found in a woman aged 25 to 39 who had recovered from COVID-19. DNA of the CDR3: TGTGCCTGGAGTTCGGGACAGGGGAATTATGGCTACACCTTC. Its protein is CAWSSGQGNYGYTF.